This TCR beta chain was documented in a study of tumor-infiltrating lymphocytes in primary liver carcinoma. Study conclusions and caveats: Compared with tumor region pairs, tumor-adjacent and tumor-blood pairs overlapped less. The difference in top-250-clone fraction between tumors and blood was significant, favoring tumors (p = 0.039).

Co-extracted RNA and DNA came from 20-30 mg of unsorted bulk tissue. Resection treated the patients' primary liver carcinoma. No patient had received treatment, and all had chronic HBV infection. cDNA specific to TCR beta was made from approximately 0.55 ug of total RNA, with a constant-region primer employed for priming. Library construction for TCR beta comprised three nested multiplex PCR rounds performed with slightly modified ARM-PCR. Two initial PCR rounds of roughly 10 cycles each paired TRBV1-TRBV30 forward primers with a C-beta reverse primer. TCRdb passed the multiplex PCR reads through MiXCR, listing each CDR3 protein once. The sample lists about 92,000 distinct CDR3 sequences; about 70% were seen once. This clonotype was counted between two and nine times. Antigen specificity is unknown. Per germline, CDR1 SGHTA and CDR2 FQGNSA. Trimming removed 6 bases from V and 6 bases from J, with 7 bases in between. This CDR3 has 11 residues.

The genes are TRBV7-2 and TRBJ2-3, with no clear D. The sequencing input was tumor-adjacent normal liver tissue. This TCR derives from a man in his forties with primary liver carcinoma and hepatitis B virus infection. CDR3 sequence (DNA): TGTGCCAGCAGTAACTTTGATACGCAGTATTTT. This translates into CASSNFDTQYF.